The 3 T cell receptor beta chains listed next were all sequenced from one sample in a study of T cell responses to AZD1222 COVID-19 vaccine. Clones were read by immunoSEQ multiplex PCR, and TCRdb kept only the in-frame ones, dropping some. This sample has about 60,000 clones, with 90% to 95% found just once. This material consisted of peripheral blood, taken 28 days after the second dose of the MenACWY control vaccine. The receptors come from an adult who received the MenACWY meningococcal vaccine as a control.

The J gene is TRBJ1-5, the V gene TRBV6-2 or TRBV6-3; 8 nucleotides align to TRBD1. The V segment lost 4 bases and the J segment 0 bases; nucleotides outside the gene matches: 2. CDR3 length: 15 residues. The V gene's germline CDR1 is MNHEY and CDR2 SVGEGT. The DNA of the CDR3 is TGTGCCAGCAGTTTAGGACAGGGTAGCAATCAGCCCCAGCATTTT. Translation gives CASSLGQGSNQPQHF.

This chain connects TRBV7-9 to TRBJ1-4; no firm D call. V was clipped by 1 base and J by 4 bases, with 7 bases between them. The CDR3 loop spans 14 amino acids. CDR1 is SEHNR and CDR2 is FQNEAQ in the germline V gene (reference sequence). The CDR3 DNA reads as TGTGCCAGCAGCTTAGAGAGGGATAATGAAAAACTGTTTTTT. Its translation is CASSLERDNEKLFF. The full variable domain, in which reference TRBV7-9 and TRBJ1-4 provide the parts outside the CDR3, is DTGVSQNPRHKITKRGQNVTFRCDPISEHNRLYWYRQTLGQGPEFLTYFQNEAQLEKSRLLSDRFSAERPKGSFSTLEIQRTEQGDSAMYLCASSLERDNEKLFFGSGTQLSVL.

This chain connects TRBV9 to TRBJ2-2; 8 bases line up with TRBD1. J gave up 2 bases and V 3 bases, and 3 bases lay outside the gene matches. The CDR3 extends over 15 amino acids. Germline CDR1 and CDR2: SGDLS and YYNGEE. In nucleotides, the CDR3 is TGTGCCAGCAGCGCGACAGGGGTAAACACCGGGGAGCTGTTTTTT. Translating gives CASSATGVNTGELFF.